This T cell receptor beta chain was captured in a study of neurological immune-mediated disorders. TCRdb reprocessed the 5' RACE reads with MiXCR, giving one entry per CDR3 protein. The sample yields roughly 50,000 distinct CDR3 sequences, roughly a quarter seen once. This clonotype was observed at least ten times. The sequence was obtained from a woman aged 70 to 79 in good health. Sequencing was performed on PBMCs.

Written as DNA, the CDR3 is TGCGCCAGCAGCTTGGGGGACTACGAGCAGTACTTC. This encodes CASSLGDYEQYF. The chain couples TRBV5-1 to TRBJ2-7; D unclear. CDR3 length equals 12 residues. V was cut by 0 bases and J by 3 bases, with 4 bases left in between. CDR1 is SGHRS and CDR2 is YFSETQ in the germline V gene.